A selection of T cell receptor beta chains follows, all from one sample in a study of OX40 agonist ivuxolimab in advanced cancers. Clones were read by immunoSEQ multiplex PCR, and TCRdb kept only the in-frame ones, dropping some. The sample carries approximately 32,000 clones, 70% to 90% recorded once. Specimen: CD4+ or CD8+ T cells sorted from blood, collected in a trial of the OX40 agonist ivuxolimab. These receptors came from an adult with an advanced solid tumor such as melanoma, head and neck, liver or kidney cancer. Each CDR3 is given with its conserved first and last residue. A D gene is named only where the DNA matches it firmly. Not every row has a clone size; where given, it reads once, few, many or a size class.

TRBJ2-3 once TRBD2 TRBV9 CASSVEGSGGLTDTQYF TGTGCCAGCAGCGTAGAGGGTAGCGGGGGGTTGACAGATACGCAGTATTTT
TRBJ2-3 - TRBD2 TRBV27 CASAPGAGGADTQYF TGTGCCAGCGCCCCGGGGGCGGGGGGGGCAGATACGCAGTATTTT
TRBJ1-2 - TRBD1 TRBV5-4 CASSQERWTGNYGYTF TGCGCCAGCAGCCAAGAAAGGTGGACAGGTAACTATGGCTACACCTTC
TRBJ1-1 - - TRBV28 CASSSTPRGNTEAFF TGTGCCAGCAGCTCAACCCCACGCGGGAACACTGAAGCTTTCTTT
TRBJ1-1 - TRBD1 TRBV29-1 CSVAGGGTEAFF TGCAGCGTTGCAGGGGGTGGAACTGAAGCTTTCTTT
TRBJ2-7 - - TRBV11-2 CASSRARIDMQGTYEQYF TGTGCCAGCAGCCGCGCCCGAATCGACATGCAGGGCACCTACGAGCAGTACTTC
TRBJ1-6 - - TRBV5-4 CASSGQGNNSPLHF TGTGCCAGCAGCGGGCAGGGGAATAATTCACCCCTCCACTTT
TRBJ1-6 few TRBD1 TRBV5-1 CASSLGTGSGNSPLHF TGCGCCAGCAGCTTGGGGACAGGGAGTGGTAATTCACCCCTCCACTTT
TRBJ1-2 - - TRBV4-1 CASSQVTLGDGYTF TGCGCCAGCAGCCAAGTTACCCTGGGGGATGGCTACACCTTC
TRBJ2-2 - - TRBV25-1 CASSAWGDTGELFF TGTGCCAGCAGTGCTTGGGGGGACACCGGGGAGCTGTTTTTT
TRBJ2-2 - TRBD2 TRBV7-9 CASSPPTSGVGTGELFF TGTGCCAGCAGCCCTCCGACTAGCGGGGTTGGGACCGGGGAGCTGTTTTTT
TRBJ2-7 - TRBD2 TRBV7-8 CASSPGSSGGAGEQYF TGTGCCAGCAGCCCGGGGTCTAGCGGGGGGGCGGGCGAGCAGTACTTC
TRBJ1-2 - - TRBV29-1 CSVGGMSYGYTF TGCAGCGTTGGGGGAATGAGCTATGGCTACACCTTC
TRBJ1-1 once TRBD1 TRBV11-2 CASSSGTGGEAFF TGTGCCAGCAGCTCTGGGACAGGGGGTGAAGCTTTCTTT
TRBJ2-2 - - TRBV10-3 CAISESGQYANTGELFF TGTGCCATCAGTGAGTCCGGACAGTACGCGAACACCGGGGAGCTGTTTTTT
TRBJ2-7 - - TRBV14 CASSQGPGIEQYF TGTGCCAGCAGCCAAGGCCCAGGGATCGAGCAGTACTTC
TRBJ2-7 - TRBD1 TRBV5-1 CASSWGQGMDEQYF TGCGCCAGCAGCTGGGGACAGGGGATGGACGAGCAGTACTTC